This TCR beta chain was identified in a study of metastatic and nonmetastatic thyroid tumors. Whole-study context: The authors compared repertoires across blood and tumor or nodule tissue from malignant and benign thyroid patients.

As handled by the study authors: Researchers built a distant-metastasis classifier for papillary thyroid cancer that drew on CDR3 differences across clinicopathological groups. TCRdb reprocessed the PCR reads via MiXCR. The authors' filters were not applied to this entry. The sample holds around 23,000 clones; about 30% are singletons and the top ten take about 20%. Prior to thyroid surgery, none of the patients had received any treatment. The origin of this receptor is a female donor with papillary thyroid cancer or a benign thyroid nodule (not recorded which). Some clones in this sample may be carry-over from other donors' samples. The sample consisted of blood.

CDR3 loop: CASSQVGGIDGYTF. CDR3 in DNA: TGCGCCAGCAGCCAAGTCGGGGGCATTGATGGCTACACCTTC. The V gene is TRBV4-1, the J gene TRBJ1-2, with D possibly TRBD1 on 6 matching bases. Germline CDR1 and CDR2: MGHRA and YSYEKL. The ends were cut back, 1 base at V and 6 bases at J, with 12 bases in the middle. This CDR3 region has 14 residues.